The present T cell receptor beta chain was sequenced within a study of blood T cell repertoires in COVID-19. Germline lookup yields CDR1 KGHSH and CDR2 LQKENI. This CDR3 has 13 residues. The V end was cut by 4 bases, the J end by 4 bases, with 10 bases between. Sequencing was performed with immunoSEQ multiplex PCR; in TCRdb, only in-frame clones are kept and a portion is missing. The sample yields fewer than 350,000 clones, about 89% seen once. The V and J genes are TRBV18 and TRBJ1-1, with a tentative D call TRBD1 (6 bases). This sequence originates from a man aged 35 to 55 with acute or convalescent COVID-19. Sequences were obtained from peripheral blood. CDR3 amino acids: CASSQDRGTEAFF. DNA of the CDR3: TGTGCCAGCTCACAGGACAGAGGCACTGAAGCTTTCTTT.